This TCR beta chain was recovered during a study of metastatic and nonmetastatic thyroid tumors (dated by TCRdb to 2020 to 2021). Notes on the research overall: Repertoires from peripheral blood and from tumor or nodule tissue samples of malignant and benign thyroid patients were compared.

With respect to this clone: Its antigen is not yet known. Per-nucleotide qualities are absent, and no much larger clonotype sits a single base away.

CDR1 and CDR2 (MNHEY, SMNVEV) derive from the germline V gene (reference sequence). The trim is 2 bases for V and 5 bases for J, with a gap of 12 bases between the germline ends. Reading from cysteine to phenylalanine, the CDR3 counts 15 amino acids. CDR3 DNA is the only sequence kept; it has 45 bases, read in frame from the first base. The protocol used for the library was PCR. Sequencing took place on an Illumina HiSeq 4000. High-throughput sequencing was used to profile the TCR beta-chain CDR3 region of every patient. Regarding the original processing steps: Drawing on CDR3 differences between clinicopathological groups, the researchers built a classifier meant to tell apart patients with distant-metastatic papillary thyroid cancer. The Shannon index was used to measure repertoire diversity, and the Morisita-Horn index was used to measure how similar tumor and blood repertoires were. TCRdb reworked the public reads: Q25 trimming with fastp, MiXCR clone assembly, productive beta chains retained. TCRdb's processing, not the authors' own work, is the source of the V and J calls. This sample holds about 7,800 clones; 25% to 30% were observed only once. Roughly 20% of the sample is taken by the ten largest.

Broad study findings and their caveats: In both blood and tumor samples, TCR beta diversity was reported to be significantly higher in malignant tumors than in benign nodules.

No patient had received any treatment before thyroid surgery. The study retrospectively analysed patient clinical samples collected from about 2012 to 2018 using T-cell receptor beta sequencing. The receptor's source is a female donor with papillary thyroid cancer or a benign thyroid nodule (not recorded which). Some clones in this sample may be carry-over from other donors' samples. Sequencing input: adjacent normal tissue. Recombination joined TRBV27 with TRBJ2-2, with the D call tentatively TRBD1 or TRBD2, each fitting 5 bases. DNA sequence: TGTGCCAGCAGTTTACGGGACCCAGGGACCGGGGAGCTGTTTTTT. It is translated as CASSLRDPGTGELFF.